Sequencing of this T cell receptor beta chain was carried out in a study of post-analysis software for immune sequencing data (dated by TCRdb to between 2015 and 2017). Turning to the overall study: Relapsing-remitting, secondary progressive and progressive-relapsing multiple sclerosis were recorded as disease courses, and subtype annotation was lacking for some patients. The multiple sclerosis patient repertoires were compared with about a dozen previously published healthy control repertoires from donors aged about 6 to 26 years. A subset of samples was prepared in parallel using single-end sample barcoding, then pooled and co-amplified after Illumina adapter ligation. The study at large found these results: Direct clustering with F measure showed strong co-clustering of samples prepared in the same batch, prompting a batch-effect correction. Roughly 5 TRBV segments, including TRBV5-6, TRBV5-1 and TRBV20-1, were significantly more frequent in patients than controls. The multiple sclerosis patient group was slightly younger than the control group. Multiple sclerosis patients had significantly lower normalized Chao1 diversity than controls, a result that suggests substantial peripheral T-cell clonal expansion.

With regard to this clonotype: There is no known antigen for this receptor. Base qualities are not recorded, but no much larger clone differs from it by a single base.

Library creation used PCR. The sample was run on an Illumina HiSeq 2500. To reduce PCR and sequencing biases, unique molecular identifiers were built into the TCR beta cDNA libraries. Per 1 to 10 million input T cells, roughly 0.5 million cDNA molecules were obtained, such that each molecule approximated one T cell. Patient libraries were prepared and sequenced with the same protocol used for the earlier healthy control dataset. Within a given batch, samples were prepared together, multiplexed and sequenced on the same HiSeq lane. As for the original processing: Raw barcoded reads were processed with MIGEC, and single-read molecular identifier groups were discarded before consensus assembly and CDR3 extraction. Clonotype tables were post-analysed with VDJtools, and diversity was normalized by down-sampling all datasets to the smallest sample size. In repertoire overlap clustering, CDR3 amino acid sequences, but not nucleotide sequences, were matched to correct batch-related cross-sample contamination. TCRdb cleaned the public reads at Q25 with fastp, built clones with MiXCR and kept in-frame beta chains. Rows are unified per CDR3 protein, each entry keeping the most common DNA and genes. TCRdb, rather than the study authors, made the V and J calls. The sample table contains more than 450,000 distinct CDR3 sequences; only one count was recorded for roughly two fifths of them. The biggest ten clones account for approximately 1.7% of the sample.

The junction shows trimming of 6 bases on V and 9 bases on J, and the gene matches do not reach 11 bases of it. Including the terminal cysteine and phenylalanine, the CDR3 comprises 16 residues. CDR3 DNA is the only sequence kept; it has 48 bases, read in frame from the first base. CDR1 and CDR2, per the germline V gene, are MRHNA and SNTAGT. To demonstrate the VDJtools post-analysis software, TCR beta repertoires were profiled from the peripheral blood of more than 10 young patients with multiple sclerosis. The multiple sclerosis patients were children and adolescents between roughly 6 and 16 years of age.

Sequences were obtained from blood. The rearrangement joined TRBV6-4 to TRBJ2-1; TRBD2 matches 13 bases in the middle. The TCR comes from a girl aged 5 to 17 with multiple sclerosis. The bases read TGTGCCAGCAGGGAAACTAGCGGGAGGGCCAATAGTGAGCAGTTCTTC. This yields the protein CASRETSGRANSEQFF.